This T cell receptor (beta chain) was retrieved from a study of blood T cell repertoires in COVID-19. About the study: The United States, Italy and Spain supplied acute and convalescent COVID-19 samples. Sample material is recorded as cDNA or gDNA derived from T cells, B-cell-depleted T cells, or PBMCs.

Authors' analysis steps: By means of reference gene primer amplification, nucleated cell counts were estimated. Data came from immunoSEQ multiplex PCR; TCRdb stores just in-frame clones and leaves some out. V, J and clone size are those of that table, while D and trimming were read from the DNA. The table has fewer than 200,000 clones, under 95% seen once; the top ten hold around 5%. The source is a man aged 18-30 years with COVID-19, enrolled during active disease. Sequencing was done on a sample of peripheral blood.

This CDR3 is CASSYSGVGTEAFF. Here the CDR3 DNA reads TGTGCCAGCAGTTACTCAGGGGTCGGCACTGAAGCTTTCTTT. The chain uses TRBV6-5 and TRBJ1-1; the D gene is possibly TRBD1 (5 bases). CDR3 length: 14 residues. Trimming shortened V by 0 bases and J by 4 bases, and 9 bases separated the two germline ends. Germline lookup yields CDR1 MNHEY and CDR2 SVGAGI.